The 28 T cell receptor beta chains given below trace back to one sample, sequenced in a study of blood T cell repertoires in COVID-19 (dated by TCRdb to 2020 to 2022). Library prep was done by the immunoSEQ multiplex PCR assay. In its TCRdb copy, this immuneACCESS table keeps in-frame sequences only and misses some clones. Where compared with another copy, unresolved V genes explain less than half of these, and the others have no known cause. The sample table shows roughly 130,000 clones, and 70% to 90% are seen once. The leading ten clones occupy approximately 3.3% of the sample. Sequenced input: peripheral blood. These receptors all stem from a woman between 55 and 75 years old with acute or convalescent COVID-19.

This chain links TRBV6-1 with TRBJ1-2, with D hard to call. Trimming pared 2 bases from V and 7 bases from J, leaving 11 bases between. Germline CDR1 MNHNS, CDR2 SASEGT. The CDR3 runs to 13 residues. CDR3 nucleotide sequence: TGTGCCAGCAGTGAACAAGGGAGAATTGGCTACACCTTC. Translated, it gives CASSEQGRIGYTF.

This rearrangement joins TRBV2 to TRBJ1-5; perhaps TRBD1 as D (6 bases). Germline V CDR1 and CDR2: SNHLY, FYNNEI. This CDR3 spans 14 amino acids. The ends were cut back, 8 bases at V and 0 bases at J, with 11 bases in the middle. This CDR3 is CASQTGLSNQPQHF. DNA of the CDR3: TGTGCCAGCCAAACAGGGCTTAGCAATCAGCCCCAGCATTTT.

The chain employs TRBV10-3 and TRBJ1-5, with D tentatively TRBD1 (6 bases). Deletions cut 11 bases from V and 0 bases from J, with 11 bases between. Per the germline V gene, CDR1 is ENHRY and CDR2 is SYGVKD. This CDR3 has 13 residues. In DNA, the CDR3 is TGTGCCTCCAGGACAGATAGCAATCAGCCCCAGCATTTT. Its translation: CASRTDSNQPQHF.

This clone was counted once. The J gene is TRBJ2-3, the V gene TRBV5-1; unclear D gene. The germline V gene encodes CDR1 SGHRS and CDR2 YFSETQ. The germline V and J ends were trimmed by 0 bases and 7 bases, with 9 bases remaining between them. This CDR3 is built from 13 residues. This CDR3 is CASSLDGTYTQYF. The CDR3 DNA is TGCGCCAGCAGCTTGGATGGCACCTATACGCAGTATTTT.

The genes are TRBV6-1 and TRBJ1-3; 12 bases map to TRBD1. In germline, CDR1 is MNHNS, CDR2 SASEGT. This CDR3 has 17 residues. The J segment lost 3 bases and the V segment lost 3 bases, leaving 6 bases of the junction unmatched. The CDR3 bases are TGTGCCAGCAGTGAGGGGACAGGGGGCTTAGGTGGAAACACCATATATTTT. It yields the protein CASSEGTGGLGGNTIYF.

This clone was counted between two and nine times. This chain joins TRBV5-4 and TRBJ1-2, with D hard to call. Germline-derived CDR1 and CDR2 are SGHNT and YYREEE (reference sequence). With 4 bases removed from V and 7 bases from J, the gap between germline ends came to 11 bases. This CDR3 contains 12 residues. CDR3 sequence (DNA): TGTGCCAGCAGCCCCGGGAACAGTGGCTACACCTTC. This translates into CASSPGNSGYTF.

V usage is TRBV7-2 and J usage is TRBJ2-7, with a weak D call TRBD2 (6 bases). Germline V gives CDR1 SGHTA, CDR2 FQGNSA. Trimming shortened V by 1 base and J by 3 bases, and 19 bases separated the two germline ends. This CDR3 spans 17 amino acids. CDR3 in amino acids: CASSLDGRRLFFYEQYF. DNA of the CDR3: TGTGCCAGCAGCTTAGATGGGAGGAGACTATTCTTCTACGAGCAGTACTTC.

The chain employs TRBV30 and TRBJ1-4, with D tentatively TRBD1 (6 bases). Trimming pared 0 bases from V and 7 bases from J, leaving 9 bases between. Per germline, CDR1 GTSNPN and CDR2 SVGIG (reference sequence). The CDR3 runs to 13 residues. The DNA of the CDR3 is TGTGCCTGGAGTGTGTACAGGGTTGAAAAACTGTTTTTT. Protein product: CAWSVYRVEKLFF.

V usage is TRBV28 and J usage is TRBJ1-5, with 11 bases matching TRBD1. V was pared by 6 bases and J by 5 bases, with 6 bases of the junction left unmatched. CDR1 is MDHEN and CDR2 is SYDVKM in the germline V gene. The CDR3 has 15 amino acids. The CDR3 nucleotides read TGTGCCAGCAGCCGTCCGGGACAGGGGGATCAGCCCCAGCATTTT. Protein: CASSRPGQGDQPQHF.

The chain is built from TRBV2 and TRBJ1-2; D is uncertain. This CDR3 has 10 amino acids. Germline assignment: CDR1 SNHLY and CDR2 FYNNEI. Trimming took off 6 bases at V and 7 bases at J, with 6 bases between the two ends. CDR3: CASSLSGYTF. The CDR3, as DNA: TGTGCCAGCAGCCTATCTGGCTACACCTTC.

J is TRBJ1-1 and V is TRBV4-2; 9 bases are shared with TRBD1. This CDR3 spans 16 amino acids. Trimming cost V 1 base and J 2 bases; bases outside gene matches: 5. Per the germline V gene, CDR1 is LGHNA and CDR2 is YNFKEQ. This CDR3 is CASSQGYRGLNTEAFF. DNA for the CDR3: TGTGCCAGCAGCCAAGGCTACAGGGGGCTAAACACTGAAGCTTTCTTT.

This chain connects TRBV7-8 to TRBJ1-1; D is unresolved. The ends were cut back, 5 bases at V and 5 bases at J, with 21 bases in the middle. The CDR3 totals 16 residues. Germline CDR1 is SGHVS and CDR2 is FQNEAQ. In DNA form, the CDR3 reads TGTGCCAGCAGCCTCCCCAGTGTCTCCGTGGTGACTGAAGCTTTCTTT. Its protein is CASSLPSVSVVTEAFF.

In this sample, this clone turned up once. The rearrangement links TRBV7-9 to TRBJ2-6; D is perhaps TRBD1 (5 bases). The germline V and J ends were trimmed by 4 bases and 4 bases, with 11 bases remaining between them. The CDR3 covers 15 residues. Looked up from germline, CDR1 is SEHNR and CDR2 is FQNEAQ (reference sequence). DNA for the CDR3: TGTGCCAGCAGCTCCATGACAGCCGGGGCCAACGTCCTGACTTTC. Translation: CASSSMTAGANVLTF. The variable domain in full, completed from reference TRBV7-9 and TRBJ2-6, reads DTGVSQNPRHKITKRGQNVTFRCDPISEHNRLYWYRQTLGQGPEFLTYFQNEAQLEKSRLLSDRFSAERPKGSFSTLEIQRTEQGDSAMYLCASSSMTAGANVLTFGAGSRLTVL.

The V gene is TRBV4-2, the J gene TRBJ2-3, with TRBD2 matching 8 bases. CDR3 length equals 17 residues. The V gene's germline CDR1 is LGHNA and CDR2 YNFKEQ. V gave up 0 bases and J gave up 2 bases; unmatched junction bases: 7. CDR3 nucleotides: TGTGCCAGCAGCCAAGACCCGAGCGGGAGAGCCACAGATACGCAGTATTTT. This sequence encodes CASSQDPSGRATDTQYF.

This clone was detected once. The chain links TRBV19 to TRBJ1-2; D call uncertain. V was cut by 5 bases and J by 0 bases, with 7 bases left in between. This CDR3 has 13 amino acids. Germline V CDR1 and CDR2: LNHDA, SQIVND (reference sequence). DNA for the CDR3: TGTGCCAGTAGTCCGGAGTCTAACTATGGCTACACCTTC. Translation gives CASSPESNYGYTF. Together with reference TRBV19 and TRBJ1-2, the CDR3 gives the full variable domain: DGGITQSPKYLFRKEGQNVTLSCEQNLNHDAMYWYRQDPGQGLRLIYYSQIVNDFQKGDIAEGYSVSREKKESFPLTVTSAQKNPTAFYLCASSPESNYGYTFGSGTRLTVV.

The chain recombines TRBV5-1 with TRBJ1-1; D is perhaps TRBD1 (6 bases). The germline V gene has CDR1 SGHRS and CDR2 YFSETQ. This CDR3 comprises 13 residues. Trimming pared 2 bases from V and 8 bases from J, leaving 13 bases between. The CDR3 DNA reads TGCGCCAGCAGCTTTACGGCGGACAGAGAAGCTTTCTTT. It specifies CASSFTADREAFF.

The CDR3 sequence: CATSSGRGVLETQYF. Written as DNA, the CDR3 is TGTGCCACCAGTTCCGGGAGGGGGGTTTTAGAGACCCAGTACTTC. The chain links TRBV24-1 to TRBJ2-5, with 8 positions matching TRBD2. J was trimmed by 4 bases and V by 6 bases; bases with no gene match: 9. CDR3 length equals 15 residues. Germline-derived CDR1 and CDR2 are KGHDR and SFDVKD.

V is TRBV10-3 and J is TRBJ2-3, with D possibly being TRBD2 (6 bases). The CDR3 extends over 15 amino acids. CDR1 and CDR2 from the germline V gene are ENHRY and SYGVKD. V was trimmed by 6 bases and J by 0 bases, leaving 13 bases between them. The CDR3 coding sequence is TGTGCCATCAGACCTACCGGGACTAGCACAGATACGCAGTATTTT. Protein: CAIRPTGTSTDTQYF.

The chain has TRBV6-5 and TRBJ1-4, with 9 bases identical to TRBD1. Germline V gives CDR1 MNHEY, CDR2 SVGAGI. Trimming took 4 bases from V and 8 from J; bases not matched to a gene: 5. The CDR3 contains 14 residues. The CDR3 nucleotides are TGTGCCAGCAGTTTGGACAGGGGTCGCGAAAAACTGTTTTTT. This translates into CASSLDRGREKLFF.

This rearrangement joins TRBV6-5 to TRBJ1-2; weak D call: TRBD1 (6 bases). CDR1 MNHEY and CDR2 SVGAGI come from the germline V gene. CDR3 length: 13 residues. Trimming took 8 bases from V and 4 from J, leaving 14 bases between them. The CDR3: CASSRGGTYGYTF. The CDR3 DNA follows: TGTGCCAGCTCCCGCGGGGGCACCTATGGCTACACCTTC.

The chain links TRBV9 to TRBJ2-1; TRBD2 matches at 7 bases. The CDR3 consists of 15 residues. The J segment lost 3 bases and the V segment lost 0 bases, leaving 3 bases of the junction unmatched. Germline V gives CDR1 SGDLS, CDR2 YYNGEE. The CDR3: CASSVDAGVYNEQFF. Written as DNA, the CDR3 is TGTGCCAGCAGCGTAGACGCGGGGGTCTACAATGAGCAGTTCTTC.

In this sample, this clone turned up a few times. The chain links TRBV3-1 (or the pseudogene TRBV3-2) to TRBJ2-1, with D maybe TRBD1 (5 bases). Germline CDR1 reads LGHDT; CDR2 reads YNNKEL (reference sequence). This CDR3 region has 15 residues. V dropped 4 bases and J dropped 10 bases, with 20 bases sitting between them. CDR3: CASSPNYPRELEQFF. CDR3 DNA sequence: TGTGCCAGCAGCCCAAACTACCCCAGGGAATTGGAGCAGTTCTTC.

The chain has TRBV27 and TRBJ1-2, with D uncertain. Trimming shortened V by 5 bases and J by 5 bases, and 12 bases separated the two germline ends. CDR3 length: 13 amino acids. CDR1 is MNHEY, CDR2 SMNVEV, per germline (reference sequence). DNA for the CDR3: TGTGCCAGCAGTAGCGCTCGGAGGTATGGCTACACCTTC. Residues: CASSSARRYGYTF.

The chain has TRBV9 and TRBJ2-5; 7 nucleotides agree with TRBD1. The J segment lost 2 bases and the V segment lost 4 bases, leaving 5 bases of the junction unmatched. The germline V gene has CDR1 SGDLS and CDR2 YYNGEE. The CDR3 extends over 14 amino acids. The DNA for the CDR3 is TGTGCCAGCAGCTCGACAGGGAGTCAAGAGACCCAGTACTTC. Protein sequence: CASSSTGSQETQYF.

This clone appeared once. The chain recombines TRBV19 with TRBJ2-1; TRBD2 aligns across 7 bases. V lost 3 bases and J lost 9; bases outside the gene matches: 8. CDR3 length: 14 amino acids. Looked up from germline, CDR1 is LNHDA and CDR2 is SQIVND (reference sequence). The CDR3 bases are TGTGCCAGTAGTATGGGTCTGGCTAGCGGTGAGCAGTTCTTC. Translation: CASSMGLASGEQFF.

The genes are TRBV4-2 and TRBJ2-5; 7 positions agree with TRBD2. CDR1 and CDR2 (germline): LGHNA, YNFKEQ. The J segment lost 3 bases and the V segment lost 0 bases, leaving 7 bases of the junction unmatched. The CDR3 consists of 16 residues. Here the CDR3 DNA reads TGTGCCAGCAGCCAAGATCAGGTGGCGGGAGAAGAGACCCAGTACTTC. Translating gives CASSQDQVAGEETQYF.

This sequence joins TRBV3-1 (or the pseudogene TRBV3-2) and TRBJ1-2; tentatively, D is TRBD1 (5 bases). V dropped 1 base and J dropped 4 bases, with 10 bases sitting between them. Germline assignment: CDR1 LGHDT and CDR2 YNNKEL (reference sequence). CDR3 length: 14 residues. CDR3: CASSQGGGGYGYTF. The CDR3 bases are TGTGCCAGCAGCCAAGGCGGGGGGGGCTATGGCTACACCTTC.

This clone was seen only a few times. V is TRBV28 and J is TRBJ2-1; TRBD2 matches 12 bases. Germline trimming cut 6 bases from V and 5 bases from J; bases unmatched to any gene: 2. Per germline, CDR1 MDHEN and CDR2 SYDVKM. This CDR3 region has 14 residues. CDR3 amino acids: CASRGLAGNNEQFF. In nucleotides, the CDR3 is TGTGCCAGCAGGGGACTAGCGGGCAACAATGAGCAGTTCTTC.